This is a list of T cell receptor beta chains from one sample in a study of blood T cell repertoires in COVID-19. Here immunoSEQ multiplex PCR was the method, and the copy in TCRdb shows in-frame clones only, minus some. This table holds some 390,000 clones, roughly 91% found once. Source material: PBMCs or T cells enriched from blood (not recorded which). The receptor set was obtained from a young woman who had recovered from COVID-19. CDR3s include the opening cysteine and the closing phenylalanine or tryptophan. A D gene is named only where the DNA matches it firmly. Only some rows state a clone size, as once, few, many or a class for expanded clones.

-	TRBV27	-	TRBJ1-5	TGTGCCTCCCAACGAGGTGGCAATCAGCCCCAGCATTTT	CASQRGGNQPQHF
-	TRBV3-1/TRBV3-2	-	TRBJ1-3	TGTGCCAGCAGCCAACAGACAGAGAGCTCTGGAAACACCATATATTTT	CASSQQTESSGNTIYF
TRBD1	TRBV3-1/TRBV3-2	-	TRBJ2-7	TGTGCCAGCAGTTCACCCGCGACAGGGTTGAGGGAGCAGTACTTC	CASSSPATGLREQYF
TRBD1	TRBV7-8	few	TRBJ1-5	TGTGCCAGCAGCTTAGACGCTCTCAGGACAGGGGACTATAGCAATCAGCCCCAGCATTTT	CASSLDALRTGDYSNQPQHF
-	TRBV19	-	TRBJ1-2	TGTGCCAGTAGTGAAAGGCCCCAGGGGATTCCCGCGGACTATGGCTACACCTTC	CASSERPQGIPADYGYTF
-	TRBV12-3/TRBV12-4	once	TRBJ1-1	TGTGCCAGCAGTTGGGGGCCGAACACTGAAGCTTTCTTT	CASSWGPNTEAFF
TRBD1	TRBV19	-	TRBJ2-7	TGTGCCAGTAGGAAAGGGACAGACTACGAGCAGTACTTC	CASRKGTDYEQYF
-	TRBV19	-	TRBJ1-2	TGTGCCAGTAGTACCCAGGGAATCGGTGGCTACACCTTC	CASSTQGIGGYTF
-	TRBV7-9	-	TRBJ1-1	TGTGCCAGCAGCTTAGCTGGGGGGTGGGACACTGAAGCTTTCTTT	CASSLAGGWDTEAFF
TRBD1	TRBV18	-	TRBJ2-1	TGTGCCAGCTCACTACCGGGACAGGGTAACCATGAGCAGTTCTTC	CASSLPGQGNHEQFF
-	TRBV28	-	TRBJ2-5	TGTGCCAGCAGGCGGGGAGAGACCCAGTACTTC	CASRRGETQYF
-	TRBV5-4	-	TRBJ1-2	TGTGCCAGCAGCCCCCGGGTGGTGAACTATGGCTACACCTTC	CASSPRVVNYGYTF
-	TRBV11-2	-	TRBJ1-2	TGTGCCAGCAGCCAACGGGGAGGGAGTTTAGGGGGCTACACCTTC	CASSQRGGSLGGYTF
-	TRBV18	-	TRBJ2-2	TGTGCCAGCTCACCGGGGCAGGATACCGGGGAGCTGTTTTTT	CASSPGQDTGELFF
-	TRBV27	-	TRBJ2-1	TGTGCCAGCAGTCATGTCCTGCCCGGGGGTTACAATGAGCAGTTCTTC	CASSHVLPGGYNEQFF
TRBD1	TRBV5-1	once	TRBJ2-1	TGCGCCAGCAGCAAATTCCCCCGGGACAGGGTCGATGAGCAGTTCTTC	CASSKFPRDRVDEQFF
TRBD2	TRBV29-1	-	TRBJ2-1	TGCAGCGTTCTAGCGGGGGGTCGCAATGAGCAGTTCTTC	CSVLAGGRNEQFF
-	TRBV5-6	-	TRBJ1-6	TGTGCCAGCAGCTTGGGGGCGGGCTCCTATAATTCACCCCTCCACTTT	CASSLGAGSYNSPLHF
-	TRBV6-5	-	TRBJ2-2	TGTGCCAGCAGTTTTTACCCGGGACACAACACCGGGGAGCTGTTTTTT	CASSFYPGHNTGELFF
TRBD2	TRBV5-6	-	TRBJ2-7	TGTGCCAGCAGCTTGGTGGTTTGGGGAGGGTACGAGCAGTACTTC	CASSLVVWGGYEQYF
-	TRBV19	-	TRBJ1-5	TGTGCCACCGTTGGGGGGGGGTCTTATCAGCCCCAGCATTTT	CATVGGGSYQPQHF
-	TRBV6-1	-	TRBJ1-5	TGTGCCAGCAGTGGGCAGCCGCCTACTACAAATCAGCCCCAGCATTTT	CASSGQPPTTNQPQHF
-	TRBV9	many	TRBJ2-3	TGTGCCAGCAGCGTACAAACAGATACGCAGTATTTT	CASSVQTDTQYF
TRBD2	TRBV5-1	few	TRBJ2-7	TGCGCCAGCAGCTTTTCTAGCGGACCCTACGAGCAGTACTTC	CASSFSSGPYEQYF
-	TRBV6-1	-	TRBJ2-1	TGTGCCAGCAGTGAATTTACCCAACAGGCCGGGGAGCAGTTCTTC	CASSEFTQQAGEQFF
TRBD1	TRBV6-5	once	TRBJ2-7	TGTGCCAGCAGCCGACCCGGGACAGGCGAGCAGTACTTC	CASSRPGTGEQYF
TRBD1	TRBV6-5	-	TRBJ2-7	TGTGCCAGCAGTTACACAGGACAGGGCGACGAGCAGTACTTC	CASSYTGQGDEQYF
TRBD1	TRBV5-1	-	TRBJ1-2	TGCGCCAGCAGGGAGGGACAGGGCCATGGCTACACCTTC	CASREGQGHGYTF
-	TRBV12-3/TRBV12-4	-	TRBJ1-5	TGTGCCAGCAGTTTAATCGGTCAGCCCCAGCATTTT	CASSLIGQPQHF
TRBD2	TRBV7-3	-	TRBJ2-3	TGTGCCAGCAGCCAGGGACTAGCGGGGCGGATACGCACAGATACGCAGTATTTT	CASSQGLAGRIRTDTQYF
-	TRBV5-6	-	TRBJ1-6	TGTGCCAGCAGCTTTGAAACAGGGACTAATTCACCCCTCCACTTT	CASSFETGTNSPLHF
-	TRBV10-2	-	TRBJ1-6	TGCGCCAGCATCAGCTCCTATAATTCACCCCTCCACTTT	CASISSYNSPLHF
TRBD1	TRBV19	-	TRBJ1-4	TGTGCCGGGACAGGGGGACTTAATGAAAAACTGTTTTTT	CAGTGGLNEKLFF
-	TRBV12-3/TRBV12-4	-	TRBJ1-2	TGTGCCAGCAGCCGAAAGAGGGGCTACACCTTC	CASSRKRGYTF
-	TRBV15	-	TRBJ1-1	TGTGCCACCAGCAGAACAGGGATTCAGGACACTGAAGCTTTCTTT	CATSRTGIQDTEAFF
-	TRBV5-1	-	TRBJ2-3	TGCGCCAGCAGCTCTGGGGCTAGCGCCACCCGACGAACAGATACGCAGTATTTT	CASSSGASATRRTDTQYF
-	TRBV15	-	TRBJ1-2	TGTGCCACCAGCAGTGCCGGGGGACGGACGACTATTAACTATGGCTACACCTTC	CATSSAGGRTTINYGYTF
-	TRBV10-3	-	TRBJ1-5	TGTGCCATCAGTGACTCTCGCAATCAGCCCCAGCATTTT	CAISDSRNQPQHF
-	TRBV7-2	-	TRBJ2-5	TGTGCCAGCAGCTTAGTGTGGGCAGGGAAGGACACGGGAGAGACCCAGTACTTC	CASSLVWAGKDTGETQYF
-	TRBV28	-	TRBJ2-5	TGTGCCAGCCTAAACCGACAGGGAGGAGAGACCCAGTACTTC	CASLNRQGGETQYF
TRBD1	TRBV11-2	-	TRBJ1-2	TGTGCCAGCAGCTTTGCACAGGGGGATGGCTACACCTTC	CASSFAQGDGYTF
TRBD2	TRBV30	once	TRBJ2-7	TGTGCCTGGAGTGGCGACCTAGCGGGACAATGGGAGCAGTACTTC	CAWSGDLAGQWEQYF
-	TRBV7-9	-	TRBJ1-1	TGTGCCAGCAGCTTCTCCCGGAACACTGAAGCTTTCTTT	CASSFSRNTEAFF
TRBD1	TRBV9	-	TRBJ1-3	TGTGCCAGCAGCGTAGTTCCATCGGGGACAGGCATTAGGGGGGCGAACACCATATATTTT	CASSVVPSGTGIRGANTIYF
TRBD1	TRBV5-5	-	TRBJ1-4	TGTGCCAGCAGCCAGACAGGGGGGGTTGAAAAACTGTTTTTT	CASSQTGGVEKLFF
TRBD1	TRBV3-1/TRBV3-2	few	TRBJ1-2	TGTGCCAGCAGCCGGGACAGGGAGGACTTCTACACCTTC	CASSRDREDFYTF
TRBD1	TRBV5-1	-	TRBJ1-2	TGCGCCAGCAGCGGATATACGAACAGGGGTCCCTATGGCTACACCTTC	CASSGYTNRGPYGYTF
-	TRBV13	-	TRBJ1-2	TGTGCCAGCAGCTTATCAGGGGCCTATGGCTACACCTTC	CASSLSGAYGYTF
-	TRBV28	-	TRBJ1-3	TGTGCCAGCAGTTTATGGGGGGCTGGGTCTTTTGGAAACACCATATATTTT	CASSLWGAGSFGNTIYF
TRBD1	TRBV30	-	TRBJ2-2	TGTGCCTGGGCCTACCGGGACAGGGACACCGGGGAGCTGTTTTTT	CAWAYRDRDTGELFF
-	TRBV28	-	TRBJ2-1	TGTGCCAGCAGTCCCCCCTTTACGGGGGAGCAGTTCTTC	CASSPPFTGEQFF